This TCR beta chain is from a study of control samples from healthy donors and cancer patients (dated by TCRdb to 2018 to 2020). The library was produced with the immunoSEQ multiplex PCR assay. The clones in this table, taken by TCRdb from immuneACCESS, are in-frame only. Not every clone is retained; where verified, under half of the shortfall comes from an unresolved V gene, and the cause of the rest is unknown. In all, the sample holds about 130,000 clones, and 92% of those were seen once. 2.1% of the sample lies in the top ten. CDR1 and CDR2, looked up from the germline V gene, are SGDLS and YYNGEE. Counted from cysteine to phenylalanine, this CDR3 has 13 amino acids. The retained sequence is limited to the CDR3, 39 bases, with the frame set at the first base. V is pared back by 4 bases and J by 2 bases, with 9 bases lying between the germline termini. With respect to this clone: Its recognized antigen is unknown. Qualities for individual bases were not recorded, and no much larger clone is one base off.

The chain was built from TRBV9 and TRBJ1-2; TRBD1 could be the D gene, as 6 bases match. The sample comprised blood. The clonotype originates from a woman in her forties or fifties in good health. The DNA sequence reads TGTGCCAGCAGCACCACAGGGAACTATGGCTACACCTTC. Translated, this is CASSTTGNYGYTF.